This T cell receptor (beta chain) came from a study of T cell responses to AZD1222 COVID-19 vaccine. To note about this clone: Its target is not known.

Study-wide results and limits: Repertoires were obtained only post-peak T cell response. Donor demographics were predominantly white British with a female majority; clonal diversity may be underestimated.

Deletions cut 2 bases from V and 0 bases from J, with 17 bases between. This CDR3 has 17 residues. Germline V CDR1 and CDR2: SEHNR, FQNEAQ (reference sequence). Here immunoSEQ multiplex PCR was the method, and the copy in TCRdb shows in-frame clones only, minus some. This repertoire shows some 150,000 clones, just over 90% found once; its top ten account for about 1.9%. The sequences come from peripheral blood, collected on day 0 of AZD1222 vaccination. The V gene is TRBV7-9, the J gene TRBJ2-7, with D tentatively TRBD1 (7 bases). The receptor comes from an adult in good health. In nucleotides, the CDR3 is TGTGCCAGCAGCTTACAGTCAGGGGGGCAGGGCTCCTACGAGCAGTACTTC. Protein product: CASSLQSGGQGSYEQYF.